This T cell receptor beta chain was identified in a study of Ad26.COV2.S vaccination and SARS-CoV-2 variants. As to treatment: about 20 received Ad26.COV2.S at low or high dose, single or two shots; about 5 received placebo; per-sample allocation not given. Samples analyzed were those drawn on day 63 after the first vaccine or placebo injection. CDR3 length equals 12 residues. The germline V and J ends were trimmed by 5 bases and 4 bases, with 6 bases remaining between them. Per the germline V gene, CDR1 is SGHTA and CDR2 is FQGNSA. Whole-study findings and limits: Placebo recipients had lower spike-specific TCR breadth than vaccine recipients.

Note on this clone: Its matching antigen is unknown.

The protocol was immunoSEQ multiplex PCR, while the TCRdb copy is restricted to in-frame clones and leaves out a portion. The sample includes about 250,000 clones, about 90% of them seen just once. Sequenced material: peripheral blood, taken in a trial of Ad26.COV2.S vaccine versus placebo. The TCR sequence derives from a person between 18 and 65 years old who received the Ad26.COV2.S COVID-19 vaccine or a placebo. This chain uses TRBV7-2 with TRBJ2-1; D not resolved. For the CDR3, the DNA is TGTGCCAGCAGCCCCAGGTACAATGAGCAGTTCTTC. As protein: CASSPRYNEQFF.